Each of the 20 T cell receptor beta chains below was sequenced from the same sample in a study of T cell changes during pregnancy in multiple sclerosis. The assay was immunoSEQ multiplex PCR, and TCRdb's table has in-frame clones only and misses some. The table lists about 55,000 clones, around 94% of them singletons. The sequencing here drew on CD8+ T cells from peripheral blood mononuclear cells, taken in the third trimester of pregnancy. These TCRs come from a female donor with multiple sclerosis, enrolled in a pregnancy study.

The chain couples TRBV7-9 to TRBJ1-1; D unresolved. Trimming removed 4 bases at V and 2 bases at J, with 5 bases between. The CDR3 spans 12 residues. CDR1 SEHNR and CDR2 FQNEAQ come from the germline V gene (reference sequence). Written as DNA, the CDR3 is TGTGCCAGCAGCTCGGTTAACACTGAAGCTTTCTTT. Translation gives CASSSVNTEAFF.

The genes are TRBV5-1 and TRBJ2-3, with D possibly matching TRBD1 (5 bases). The V and J ends lost 0 bases and 0 bases respectively, with 11 bases between them. Germline CDR1 reads SGHRS; CDR2 reads YFSETQ. The CDR3 consists of 16 residues. For the CDR3, the DNA is TGCGCCAGCAGCTTGGACACAGGACCCAGCACAGATACGCAGTATTTT. Protein product: CASSLDTGPSTDTQYF.

The chain links TRBV25-1 to TRBJ2-5; D not resolved. Germline values: CDR1 MGHDK, CDR2 SYGVNS. This CDR3 is built from 13 residues. Trimming removed 5 bases from V and 0 bases from J, with 7 bases in between. The CDR3 bases are TGTGCCAGCAGTCCTTCGGACCAAGAGACCCAGTACTTC. Protein: CASSPSDQETQYF.

This chain links TRBV28 with TRBJ2-1; 8 nucleotides line up with TRBD1. The CDR3 spans 16 residues. V lost 5 bases to trimming and J lost 2 bases; unmatched junction nucleotides: 8. Germline V gene lookup returns CDR1 MDHEN and CDR2 SYDVKM. The CDR3 here is CASSPRTGLTYNEQFF. CDR3 coding DNA: TGTGCCAGCAGTCCGAGGACAGGGTTGACCTACAATGAGCAGTTCTTC.

The V and J genes are TRBV27 and TRBJ2-7; weak D call: TRBD1 (5 bases). The CDR3 has 15 residues. Germline V CDR1 and CDR2: MNHEY, SMNVEV (reference sequence). V lost 6 bases and J 0 bases, leaving 15 bases between the germline ends. CDR3 region: CASSDSPQSSYEQYF. The CDR3 DNA sequence: TGTGCCAGCAGCGACAGTCCTCAGAGCTCCTACGAGCAGTACTTC.

V gene TRBV29-1 combines with J gene TRBJ2-5; D might be TRBD2 (5 bases). V was clipped by 1 base and J by 4 bases, with 13 bases between them. The CDR3 loop spans 14 amino acids. The germline CDR1 and CDR2 sequences are SQVTM and ANQGSEA. CDR3 nucleotide sequence: TGCAGCGTTGAAGCTATCGGGATTCCAGAGACCCAGTACTTC. This translates into CSVEAIGIPETQYF.

The rearrangement links TRBV2 to TRBJ2-1; 7 bases map to TRBD2. Germline trimming cut 6 bases from V and 3 bases from J; bases unmatched to any gene: 8. CDR3 length equals 15 residues. The germline V gene encodes CDR1 SNHLY and CDR2 FYNNEI. CDR3 amino acids: CASRTAGVGYNEQFF. In DNA form, the CDR3 reads TGTGCCAGCAGGACCGCGGGAGTGGGCTACAATGAGCAGTTCTTC. Full variable domain (outside the CDR3, taken from reference TRBV2 and TRBJ2-1): EPEVTQTPSHQVTQMGQEVILRCVPISNHLYFYWYRQILGQKVEFLVSFYNNEISEKSEIFDDQFSVERPDGSNFTLKIRSTKLEDSAMYFCASRTAGVGYNEQFFGPGTRLTVL.

This chain joins TRBV7-9 and TRBJ2-2; TRBD2 aligns across 10 bases. CDR3 length: 15 amino acids. Germline values: CDR1 SEHNR, CDR2 FQNEAQ (reference sequence). J gave up 6 bases and V 5 bases, and 6 bases lay outside the gene matches. In nucleotides, the CDR3 is TGTGCCAGCAGCCTGGGGACTAGCGCGGCCGGGGAGCTGTTTTTT. It specifies CASSLGTSAAGELFF.

Only a few counts were recorded for this clone. The V and J genes are TRBV5-5 and TRBJ2-1; 10 bases fit TRBD2. Per germline, CDR1 SGHKS and CDR2 YYEKEE (reference sequence). After removal of 4 bases from V and 0 bases from J, the junction contained 7 bases not matched to a gene. The CDR3 is made up of 17 amino acids. CDR3 sequence reads: CASSDRTSGSSYNEQFF. CDR3 coding DNA: TGTGCCAGCAGCGACAGGACTAGCGGTAGCTCCTACAATGAGCAGTTCTTC.

This clone has just one count. V is TRBV29-1 and J is TRBJ1-2; 9 bases line up with TRBD1. The CDR3 consists of 13 residues. The junction had 3 bases not matched to a gene; V was cut back by 4 bases and J by 3 bases. Germline CDR1 is SQVTM and CDR2 is ANQGSEA. CDR3 in DNA: TGCAGCGTTGCGGACAGGGGCGACTATGGCTACACCTTC. Protein: CSVADRGDYGYTF.

The chain uses TRBV9 and TRBJ2-2; 9 bases are shared with TRBD2. The CDR3 loop spans 16 amino acids. The V segment lost 0 bases and the J segment 6 bases; nucleotides outside the gene matches: 6. Germline CDR1 SGDLS, CDR2 YYNGEE. CDR3 region: CASSVGSSGSSGELFF. DNA of the CDR3: TGTGCCAGCAGCGTAGGTAGTAGCGGGAGTTCCGGGGAGCTGTTTTTT.

The chain is built from TRBV10-3 and TRBJ2-1; 10 nucleotides line up with TRBD2. V shed 7 bases, J shed 8 bases, and the junction held 5 bases outside the gene matches. The CDR3 extends over 13 amino acids. Germline loops: CDR1 ENHRY, CDR2 SYGVKD. The CDR3 here is CAIKSSGSHEQFF. CDR3 nucleotides: TGTGCCATCAAGTCTAGCGGGAGTCATGAGCAGTTCTTC.

The CDR3 DNA follows: TGTGCCAGCAGCTTAGGGTGGGAGAGTACCGGGGAGCTGTTTTTT. This encodes CASSLGWESTGELFF. The chain has TRBV7-6 and TRBJ2-2; D is possibly TRBD2 (5 bases). From germline, CDR1 is SGHVS and CDR2 FNYEAQ. Trimming took off 1 base at V and 5 bases at J, with 11 bases between the two ends. The CDR3 loop spans 15 amino acids. Variable domain in full (rest from reference TRBV7-6 and TRBJ2-2): GAGVSQSPRYKVTKRGQDVALRCDPISGHVSLYWYRQALGQGPEFLTYFNYEAQQDKSGLPNDRFSAERPEGSISTLTIQRTEQRDSAMYRCASSLGWESTGELFFGEGSRLTVL.

The chain has TRBV25-1 and TRBJ2-7, with 8 bases identical to TRBD1. Germline V gene sequence: CDR1 MGHDK, CDR2 SYGVNS. CDR3 length equals 16 residues. Trimming at V came to 5 bases and at J to 3 bases, leaving 12 bases not matched to a gene. The CDR3 protein is CASSLPPGTGDYEQYF. In nucleotides, the CDR3 is TGTGCCAGCAGTTTACCCCCCGGGACAGGCGACTACGAGCAGTACTTC.

The rearrangement joins TRBV11-2 to TRBJ2-7; D may be TRBD2 (5 bases). Germline values: CDR1 SGHAT, CDR2 FQNNGV. The CDR3 is 12 amino acids. The V end was cut by 5 bases, the J end by 7 bases, with 12 bases between. Here the CDR3 reads CASSQGLREQYF. The CDR3 region has the DNA TGTGCCAGCAGCCAAGGACTGCGGGAGCAGTACTTC.

J is TRBJ1-3 and V is TRBV19, with D hard to call. V was shortened by 3 bases and J by 8 bases, with 20 bases between the two germline ends. Germline CDR1 reads LNHDA; CDR2 reads SQIVND (reference sequence). The CDR3 loop spans 16 amino acids. CDR3 DNA sequence: TGTGCCAGTAGTATCCGACCCTGGCAAAACGGAGACACCATATATTTT. Translating gives CASSIRPWQNGDTIYF.

The V and J genes are TRBV2 and TRBJ2-7; 7 nucleotides line up with TRBD1. The CDR3 has 12 residues. CDR1 and CDR2 (germline): SNHLY, FYNNEI. Trimming at V came to 7 bases and at J to 4 bases, leaving 4 bases not matched to a gene. CDR3 loop: CASTDRVYEQYF. As DNA, the CDR3 is TGTGCCAGCACCGACAGGGTTTACGAGCAGTACTTC.

This clone was detected only once. The V gene is TRBV5-1, the J gene TRBJ2-7; a weak D match, TRBD1 (6 bases). Germline V gene lookup returns CDR1 SGHRS and CDR2 YFSETQ. This CDR3 has 15 amino acids. Trimming removed 4 bases at V and 3 bases at J, with 17 bases between. Here the CDR3 reads CASSGLQGVGYEQYF. The DNA for the CDR3 is TGCGCCAGCAGCGGGCTACAGGGTGTCGGCTACGAGCAGTACTTC. Using reference TRBV5-1 and TRBJ2-7 for the parts outside the CDR3, the full variable domain is KAGVTQTPRYLIKTRGQQVTLSCSPISGHRSVSWYQQTPGQGLQFLFEYFSETQRNKGNFPGRFSGRQFSNSRSEMNVSTLELGDSALYLCASSGLQGVGYEQYFGPGTRLTVT.

The rearrangement uses TRBV6-5 and TRBJ2-1; TRBD2 aligns across 8 bases. The CDR3 has 15 amino acids. Per germline, CDR1 MNHEY and CDR2 SVGAGI. The V gene end was trimmed by 1 base and the J gene end by 7 bases; junction bases not matched to a gene: 6. The CDR3 loop is CASSYLAGGFNEQFF. The CDR3 DNA reads TGTGCCAGCAGTTACTTGGCGGGGGGTTTTAATGAGCAGTTCTTC.

The chain carries TRBV27 and TRBJ2-1; D possibly corresponds to TRBD1 (6 bases). V was clipped by 3 bases and J by 3 bases, with 9 bases between them. Germline CDR1 reads MNHEY; CDR2 reads SMNVEV (reference sequence). The CDR3 consists of 14 residues. As DNA, the CDR3 is TGTGCCAGCAGTTTCTCCAGGGGCTACAATGAGCAGTTCTTC. Translating gives CASSFSRGYNEQFF.